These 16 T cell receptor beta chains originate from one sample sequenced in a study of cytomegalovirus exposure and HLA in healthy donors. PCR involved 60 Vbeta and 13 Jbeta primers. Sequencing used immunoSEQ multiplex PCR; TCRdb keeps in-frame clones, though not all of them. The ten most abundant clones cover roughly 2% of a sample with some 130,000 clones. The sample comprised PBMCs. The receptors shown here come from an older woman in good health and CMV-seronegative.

The CDR3 reads CASSLRGTGVDTQYF. The DNA of the CDR3 is TGTGCCAGCAGCCTACGAGGGACAGGGGTAGATACGCAGTATTTT. The chain combines TRBV7-3 with TRBJ2-3; 10 bases are a match to TRBD1. J was trimmed by 5 bases and V by 5 bases; bases with no gene match: 7. This CDR3 has 15 amino acids. Germline V gene sequence: CDR1 SGHTA, CDR2 FQGTGA.

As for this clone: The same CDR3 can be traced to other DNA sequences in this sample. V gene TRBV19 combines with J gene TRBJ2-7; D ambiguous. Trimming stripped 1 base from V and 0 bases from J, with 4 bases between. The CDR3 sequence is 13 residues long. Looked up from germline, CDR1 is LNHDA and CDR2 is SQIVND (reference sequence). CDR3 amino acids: CASSIGASYEQYF. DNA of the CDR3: TGTGCCAGTAGTATAGGGGCCTCCTACGAGCAGTACTTC.

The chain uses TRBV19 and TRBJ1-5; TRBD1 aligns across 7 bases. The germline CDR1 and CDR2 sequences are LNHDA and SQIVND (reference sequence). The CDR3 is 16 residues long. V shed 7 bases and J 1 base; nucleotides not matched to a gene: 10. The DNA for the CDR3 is TGTGCCAGTATGGCGCGACCGGACAGGAGCAATCAGCCCCAGCATTTT. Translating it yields CASMARPDRSNQPQHF. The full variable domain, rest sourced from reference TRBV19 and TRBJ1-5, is DGGITQSPKYLFRKEGQNVTLSCEQNLNHDAMYWYRQDPGQGLRLIYYSQIVNDFQKGDIAEGYSVSREKKESFPLTVTSAQKNPTAFYLCASMARPDRSNQPQHFGDGTRLSIL.

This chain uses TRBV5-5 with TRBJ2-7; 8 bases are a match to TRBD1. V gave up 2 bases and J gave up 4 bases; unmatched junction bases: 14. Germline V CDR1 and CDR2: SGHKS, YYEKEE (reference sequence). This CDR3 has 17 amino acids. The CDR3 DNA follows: TGTGCCAGCAGCTTTGATCGAAGGACAGGGTTGATATACGAGCAGTACTTC. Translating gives CASSFDRRTGLIYEQYF.

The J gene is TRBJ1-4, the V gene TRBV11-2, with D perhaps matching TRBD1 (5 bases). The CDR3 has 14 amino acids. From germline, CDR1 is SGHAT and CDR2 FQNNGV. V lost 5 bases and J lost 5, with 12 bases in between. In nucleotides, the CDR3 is TGTGCCAGCAGCCTGGGGCCGAACAATGAAAAACTGTTTTTT. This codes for CASSLGPNNEKLFF.

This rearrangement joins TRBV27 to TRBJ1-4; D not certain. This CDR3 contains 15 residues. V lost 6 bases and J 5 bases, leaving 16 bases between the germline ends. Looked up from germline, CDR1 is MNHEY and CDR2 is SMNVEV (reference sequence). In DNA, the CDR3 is TGTGCCAGCAGGTCCGGGAGGGTGGGGAATGAAAAACTGTTTTTT. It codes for CASRSGRVGNEKLFF.

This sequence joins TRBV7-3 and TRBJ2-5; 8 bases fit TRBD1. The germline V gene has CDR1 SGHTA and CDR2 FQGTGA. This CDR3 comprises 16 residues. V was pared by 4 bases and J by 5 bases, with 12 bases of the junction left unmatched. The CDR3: CASSSQGAGGAETQYF. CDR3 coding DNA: TGTGCCAGCAGCTCCCAGGGGGCAGGGGGCGCCGAGACCCAGTACTTC.

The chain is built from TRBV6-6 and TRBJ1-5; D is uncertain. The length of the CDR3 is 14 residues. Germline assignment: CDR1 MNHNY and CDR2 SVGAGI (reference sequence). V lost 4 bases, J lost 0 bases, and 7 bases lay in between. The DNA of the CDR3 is TGTGCCAGCAGTTTACAGAATAGCAATCAGCCCCAGCATTTT. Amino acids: CASSLQNSNQPQHF.

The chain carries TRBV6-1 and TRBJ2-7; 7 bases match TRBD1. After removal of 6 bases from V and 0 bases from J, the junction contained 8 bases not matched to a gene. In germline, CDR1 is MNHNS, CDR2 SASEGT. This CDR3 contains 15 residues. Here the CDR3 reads CASSPHRDSSYEQYF. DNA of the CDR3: TGTGCCAGCAGCCCACATCGGGACAGCTCCTACGAGCAGTACTTC.

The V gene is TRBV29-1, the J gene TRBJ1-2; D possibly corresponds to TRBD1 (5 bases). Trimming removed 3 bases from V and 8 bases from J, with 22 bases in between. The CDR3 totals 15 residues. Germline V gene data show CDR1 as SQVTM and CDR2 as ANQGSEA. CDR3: CSVEEGWGTPWGYTF. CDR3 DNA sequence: TGCAGCGTTGAGGAGGGGTGGGGCACTCCCTGGGGCTACACCTTC.

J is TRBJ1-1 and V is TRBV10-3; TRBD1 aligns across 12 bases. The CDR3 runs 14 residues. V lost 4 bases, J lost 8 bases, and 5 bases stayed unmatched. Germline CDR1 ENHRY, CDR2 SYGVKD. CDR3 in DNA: TGTGCCATCAGTGGGGGACAGGGGGCCAGAGAAGCTTTCTTT. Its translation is CAISGGQGAREAFF.

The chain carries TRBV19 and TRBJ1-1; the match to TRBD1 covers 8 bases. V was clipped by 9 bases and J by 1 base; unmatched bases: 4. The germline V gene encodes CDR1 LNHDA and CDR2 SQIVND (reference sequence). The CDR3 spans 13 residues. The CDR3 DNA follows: TGTGCCAGCCGGGACAGGAAGAACACTGAAGCTTTCTTT. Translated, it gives CASRDRKNTEAFF.

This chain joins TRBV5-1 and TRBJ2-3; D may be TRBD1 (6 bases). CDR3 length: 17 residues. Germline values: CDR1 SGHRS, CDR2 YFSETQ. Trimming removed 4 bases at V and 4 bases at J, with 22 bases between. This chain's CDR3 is CASSPEFTGRRPDTQYF. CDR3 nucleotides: TGCGCCAGCAGCCCAGAATTTACAGGGCGGCGACCAGATACGCAGTATTTT.

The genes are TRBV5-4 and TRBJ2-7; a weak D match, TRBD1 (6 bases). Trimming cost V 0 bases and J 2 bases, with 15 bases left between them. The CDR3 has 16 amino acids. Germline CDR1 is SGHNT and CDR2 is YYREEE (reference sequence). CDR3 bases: TGTGCCAGCAGCTTGGCCATCACAGGGAAGGCCTACGAGCAGTACTTC. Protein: CASSLAITGKAYEQYF.

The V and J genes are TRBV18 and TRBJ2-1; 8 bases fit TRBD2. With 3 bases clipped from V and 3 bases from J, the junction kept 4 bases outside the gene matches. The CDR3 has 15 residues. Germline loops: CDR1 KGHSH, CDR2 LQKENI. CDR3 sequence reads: CASSPGAGVYNEQFF. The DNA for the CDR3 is TGTGCCAGCTCACCGGGAGCGGGGGTCTACAATGAGCAGTTCTTC.

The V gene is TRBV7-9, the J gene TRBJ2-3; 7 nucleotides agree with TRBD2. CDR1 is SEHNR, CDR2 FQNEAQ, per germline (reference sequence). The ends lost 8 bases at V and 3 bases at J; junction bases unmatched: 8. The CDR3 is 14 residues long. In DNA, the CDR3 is TGTGCCAGCCATCCGGCGGGAGTAACAGATACGCAGTATTTT. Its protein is CASHPAGVTDTQYF.